This entry concerns a single TCR beta chain. The target antigen is unknown. This record belongs to a study of metastatic and nonmetastatic thyroid tumors. The wider study: Comparative analysis of repertoires was undertaken across blood and tumor or nodule tissue obtained from malignant and benign thyroid patients. Study conclusions and caveats: Significantly greater TCR beta diversity was reportedly found in malignant thyroid tumors than in benign nodules (in blood and tumor).

CDR1 and CDR2 (germline): SGHRS, YFSETQ. The V end lost 6 bases, the J end lost 6 bases, and 12 bases lay between the germline ends. The CDR3 length is 12 residues. Each patient came to thyroid surgery without any prior treatment (of any kind). TCRdb re-called the PCR reads with MiXCR. The sample shows some 25,000 clones, 20% to 25% of them seen only once. J is TRBJ1-1 and V is TRBV5-1; D is perhaps TRBD1 (5 bases). This TCR was sampled from a male donor with papillary thyroid cancer or a benign thyroid nodule (not recorded which). Some clones in this sample may be carry-over from other donors' samples. The specimen was blood. The CDR3 DNA reads TGCGCCAGCATCGGGGCGAAACCTGAAGCTTTCTTT. Amino acids: CASIGAKPEAFF.